The next 24 T cell receptor beta chains were all read from a single sample in a study of cytomegalovirus exposure and HLA in healthy donors. Repertoires were generated with immunoSEQ multiplex PCR, while TCRdb's copy carries only in-frame clones and drops some. The top ten clones hold about 5.8% of a sample with about 160,000 clones, roughly nine tenths of them seen once. Sequencing was performed on PBMCs. These receptors were obtained from a woman between 25 and 40 years old in good health and CMV-seronegative.

This chain joins TRBV10-3 and TRBJ1-2; 11 bases align to TRBD1. CDR3 length equals 16 residues. Germline trimming cut 3 bases from V and 4 bases from J; bases unmatched to any gene: 7. Looked up from germline, CDR1 is ENHRY and CDR2 is SYGVKD. The CDR3 spells CAISEGTGGVGYGYTF. CDR3 sequence (DNA): TGTGCCATCAGTGAAGGGACAGGGGGAGTTGGCTATGGCTACACCTTC.

The chain carries TRBV29-1 and TRBJ2-5; TRBD2 agrees at 7 bases. Germline assignment: CDR1 SQVTM and CDR2 ANQGSEA. The trim removed 5 bases at V and 5 bases at J, leaving 14 bases unmatched. This CDR3 region has 15 residues. The CDR3 here is CSVLRPSRESETQYF. The CDR3 coding sequence is TGCAGCGTTCTCCGGCCGTCGCGGGAGAGCGAGACCCAGTACTTC.

CDR3 protein: CSVSGTSGANTGELFF. The CDR3 DNA is TGCAGCGTATCCGGGACTAGCGGAGCGAACACCGGGGAGCTGTTTTTT. This chain links TRBV29-1 with TRBJ2-2; 11 nucleotides match TRBD2. Germline CDR1 SQVTM, CDR2 ANQGSEA. The CDR3 contains 16 residues. Trimming took 6 bases from V and 0 from J; bases not matched to a gene: 6.

The rearrangement uses TRBV5-1 and TRBJ2-7; 9 bases line up with TRBD1. CDR3 size: 14 residues. After removal of 4 bases from V and 6 bases from J, the junction contained 8 bases not matched to a gene. In germline, CDR1 is SGHRS, CDR2 YFSETQ. CDR3 DNA: TGCGCCAGCAGCGGAACGGCGACAGGGGGCGAGCAGTACTTC. Translating it yields CASSGTATGGEQYF.

The V gene is TRBV6-5, the J gene TRBJ1-1, with D possibly matching TRBD1 (5 bases). V shed 4 bases and J shed 0 bases, with 9 bases lying between them. CDR3 size: 14 residues. The germline V gene has CDR1 MNHEY and CDR2 SVGAGI. CDR3 sequence: CASSSPTVNTEAFF. The DNA of the CDR3 is TGTGCCAGCAGTTCCCCGACAGTGAACACTGAAGCTTTCTTT.

This chain links TRBV5-1 with TRBJ1-2; 8 nucleotides align to TRBD1. The germline CDR1 and CDR2 sequences are SGHRS and YFSETQ. J lost 7 bases, V lost 3 bases, and 8 bases had no gene match. CDR3 length: 14 residues. The CDR3 sequence: CASSSPDRAGGYTF. For the CDR3, the DNA is TGCGCCAGCAGCTCGCCGGACAGGGCTGGTGGCTACACCTTC.

This chain connects TRBV11-2 to TRBJ1-1; D remains ambiguous. CDR3 length: 13 residues. Germline CDR1 is SGHAT and CDR2 is FQNNGV. V was trimmed by 3 bases and J by 1 base, leaving 6 bases between them. CDR3 amino acids: CASSLVANTEAFF. The CDR3 DNA follows: TGTGCCAGCAGCTTGGTGGCGAACACTGAAGCTTTCTTT.

This clone was observed a single time. The rearrangement links TRBV27 to TRBJ2-7; the D gene is possibly TRBD2 (6 bases). Germline loops: CDR1 MNHEY, CDR2 SMNVEV (reference sequence). This CDR3 contains 14 residues. V was trimmed by 2 bases and J by 2 bases, leaving 10 bases between them. CDR3 region: CASSLNGGAYEQYF. CDR3 DNA sequence: TGTGCCAGCAGTTTAAATGGAGGGGCCTACGAGCAGTACTTC.

The J gene is TRBJ1-1, the V gene TRBV4-1, with no clear D. Germline lookup yields CDR1 MGHRA and CDR2 YSYEKL. This CDR3 is 15 amino acids long. V was clipped by 3 bases and J by 0 bases, with 11 bases between them. CDR3 coding DNA: TGCGCCAGCAGCCACGACTACACGGTGAACACTGAAGCTTTCTTT. It is translated as CASSHDYTVNTEAFF.

This chain joins TRBV4-1 and TRBJ2-1; D might be TRBD2 (5 bases). This CDR3 is 15 amino acids long. The ends were cut back, 1 base at V and 5 bases at J, with 12 bases in the middle. Looked up from germline, CDR1 is MGHRA and CDR2 is YSYEKL. CDR3 DNA sequence: TGCGCCAGCAGCCAAGTGCTTGACGGGAACAATGAGCAGTTCTTC. Translated: CASSQVLDGNNEQFF.

The rearrangement joins TRBV18 to TRBJ1-3, with D unresolved. CDR3 length: 14 residues. V was clipped by 0 bases and J by 2 bases, with 5 bases between them. From germline, CDR1 is KGHSH and CDR2 LQKENI. The CDR3 DNA reads as TGTGCCAGCTCACCACCGACAACTGGAAACACCATATATTTT. Translation gives CASSPPTTGNTIYF. The variable domain in full, completed from reference TRBV18 and TRBJ1-3, reads NAGVMQNPRHLVRRRGQEARLRCSPMKGHSHVYWYRQLPEEGLKFMVYLQKENIIDESGMPKERFSAEFPKEGPSILRIQQVVRGDSAAYFCASSPPTTGNTIYFGEGSWLTVV.

The rearrangement links TRBV5-8 to TRBJ2-7, with D hard to call. This CDR3 has 13 residues. CDR1 SGHTS and CDR2 YDEGEE come from the germline V gene. V was clipped by 1 base and J by 4 bases, with 9 bases between them. CDR3 sequence: CASSLTQRYEQYF. The CDR3 nucleotides are TGTGCCAGCAGCTTGACACAGCGTTACGAGCAGTACTTC.

The chain couples TRBV5-4 to TRBJ2-4; 14 bases are shared with TRBD2. This CDR3 has 18 amino acids. Trimming at V came to 4 bases and at J to 8 bases, leaving 14 bases not matched to a gene. The germline CDR1 and CDR2 sequences are SGHNT and YYREEE (reference sequence). The CDR3 region has the DNA TGTGCCAGCAGCCTGGGACTAGCGGGAGAAGAAGGGGGGTACATTCAGTACTTC. The encoded protein is CASSLGLAGEEGGYIQYF.

This chain links TRBV29-1 with TRBJ2-5; D unresolved. Germline lookup yields CDR1 SQVTM and CDR2 ANQGSEA. Trimming took 3 bases from V and 3 from J, leaving 8 bases between them. CDR3 length: 12 residues. CDR3 sequence reads: CSVDPGEETQYF. The CDR3 bases are TGCAGCGTTGATCCCGGAGAAGAGACCCAGTACTTC.

The V gene is TRBV29-1, the J gene TRBJ2-2, with TRBD2 as a possible D gene (6 bases). Trimming took 5 bases from V and 7 from J, leaving 8 bases between them. CDR1 is SQVTM, CDR2 ANQGSEA, per germline. This CDR3 region has 11 residues. The CDR3 bases are TGCAGCGTTATTAGCGGCGGGGAGCTGTTTTTT. Residues: CSVISGGELFF.

This clone was detected a few times. The rearrangement links TRBV4-1 to TRBJ1-2; 8 bases align to TRBD1. The CDR3 runs 14 residues. V lost 0 bases, J lost 8 bases, and 5 bases stayed unmatched. CDR1 and CDR2 (germline): MGHRA, YSYEKL. The CDR3 sequence is CASSQDQGAQGYTF. CDR3 nucleotide sequence: TGCGCCAGCAGCCAAGATCAGGGGGCGCAAGGCTACACCTTC.

The chain uses TRBV7-8 and TRBJ2-5; no firm D call. This CDR3 has 14 amino acids. V lost 1 base to trimming and J lost 2 bases, with 8 bases between them. Germline CDR1 and CDR2: SGHVS and FQNEAQ. The CDR3 nucleotides read TGTGCCAGCAGCTTAGACCGGGTACAAGAGACCCAGTACTTC. As protein: CASSLDRVQETQYF.

The V gene is TRBV18, the J gene TRBJ1-5, with TRBD1 matching 7 bases. Trimming at V came to 6 bases and at J to 6 bases, leaving 2 bases not matched to a gene. Germline V gene sequence: CDR1 KGHSH, CDR2 LQKENI. The CDR3 runs 12 residues. The CDR3 region has the DNA TGTGCCAGCTCCGACAGGGCTCAGCCCCAGCATTTT. This encodes CASSDRAQPQHF.

This clone was observed once. The DNA for the CDR3 is TGTGCCAGCAGCTTAGCGGGGACAGGCCCTATCAGCGAGCAGTACTTC. This sequence encodes CASSLAGTGPISEQYF. The rearrangement uses TRBV7-8 and TRBJ2-7; 8 bases line up with TRBD1. The CDR3 is made up of 16 amino acids. V lost 0 bases and J lost 6; bases outside the gene matches: 10. CDR1 and CDR2 from the germline V gene are SGHVS and FQNEAQ.

The CDR3 bases are TGTGCCAGCTCACAGTCACAGGCCAACACTGAAGCTTTCTTT. Protein sequence: CASSQSQANTEAFF. The genes are TRBV18 and TRBJ1-1; tentatively, D is TRBD1 (5 bases). CDR3 size: 14 residues. Trimming pared 4 bases from V and 2 bases from J, leaving 11 bases between. Germline assignment: CDR1 KGHSH and CDR2 LQKENI.

The rearrangement links TRBV7-9 to TRBJ2-1; D gene ambiguous. The CDR3 loop spans 14 amino acids. V lost 2 bases and J 4 bases, leaving 9 bases between the germline ends. Germline loops: CDR1 SEHNR, CDR2 FQNEAQ (reference sequence). In DNA form, the CDR3 reads TGTGCCAGCAGCTTACAGGACGGGTACAATGAGCAGTTCTTC. Translating gives CASSLQDGYNEQFF.

The V call is TRBV28, the J call TRBJ2-4; D unclear. V dropped 9 bases and J dropped 0 bases, with 6 bases sitting between them. CDR1 and CDR2 from the germline V gene are MDHEN and SYDVKM. This CDR3 contains 12 residues. This chain's CDR3 is CASAVAKNIQYF. The DNA for the CDR3 is TGTGCCAGTGCAGTAGCCAAAAACATTCAGTACTTC.

This rearrangement joins TRBV5-5 to TRBJ2-3; TRBD2 matches at 16 bases. V gave up 4 bases and J gave up 4 bases; unmatched junction bases: 3. CDR1 SGHKS and CDR2 YYEKEE come from the germline V gene (reference sequence). The CDR3 covers 16 residues. CDR3 sequence reads: CASSQGTSGGADTQYF. In DNA, the CDR3 is TGTGCCAGCAGCCAAGGGACTAGCGGGGGGGCAGATACGCAGTATTTT.

CDR3 DNA sequence: TGTGCCAGCGGTGATGGGGGCGGCTACACCTTC. Protein sequence: CASGDGGGYTF. This chain connects TRBV28 to TRBJ1-2, with D perhaps matching TRBD1 (6 bases). Trimming cost V 8 bases and J 8 bases, with 12 bases left between them. Germline V gene data show CDR1 as MDHEN and CDR2 as SYDVKM. This CDR3 spans 11 amino acids.